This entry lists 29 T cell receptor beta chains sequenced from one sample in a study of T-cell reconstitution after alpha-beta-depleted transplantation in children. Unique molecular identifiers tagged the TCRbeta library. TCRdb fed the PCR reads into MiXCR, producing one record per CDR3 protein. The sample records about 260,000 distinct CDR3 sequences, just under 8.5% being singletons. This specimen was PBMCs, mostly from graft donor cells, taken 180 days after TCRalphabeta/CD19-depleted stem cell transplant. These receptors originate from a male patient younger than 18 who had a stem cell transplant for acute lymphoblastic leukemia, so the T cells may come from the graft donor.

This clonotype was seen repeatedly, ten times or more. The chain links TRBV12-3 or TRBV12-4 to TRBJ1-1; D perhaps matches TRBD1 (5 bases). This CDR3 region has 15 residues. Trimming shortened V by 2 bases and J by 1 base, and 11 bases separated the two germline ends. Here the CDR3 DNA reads TGTGCCAGCAGTTTATCACAGGTGAAGAACACTGAAGCTTTCTTT. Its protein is CASSLSQVKNTEAFF.

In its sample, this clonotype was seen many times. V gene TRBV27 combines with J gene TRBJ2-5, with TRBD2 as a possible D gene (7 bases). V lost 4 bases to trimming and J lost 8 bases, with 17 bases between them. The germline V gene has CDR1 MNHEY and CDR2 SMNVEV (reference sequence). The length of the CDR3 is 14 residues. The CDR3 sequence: CASSSGGRRETQYF. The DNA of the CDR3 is TGTGCCAGCAGTTCGGGGGGCCGCCGGGAAACCCAGTACTTC.

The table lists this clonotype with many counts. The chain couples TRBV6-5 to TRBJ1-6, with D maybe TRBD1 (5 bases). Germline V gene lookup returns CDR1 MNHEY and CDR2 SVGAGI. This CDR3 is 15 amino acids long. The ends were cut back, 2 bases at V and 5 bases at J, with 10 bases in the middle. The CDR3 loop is CASSYRGIHNSPLHF. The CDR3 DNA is TGTGCCAGCAGTTACAGGGGAATTCATAATTCACCCCTCCACTTT.

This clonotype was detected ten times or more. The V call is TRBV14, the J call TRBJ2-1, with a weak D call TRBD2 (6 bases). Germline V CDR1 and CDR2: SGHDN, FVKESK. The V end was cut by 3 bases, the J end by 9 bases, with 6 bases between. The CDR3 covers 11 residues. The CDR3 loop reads CASSQGGEQFF. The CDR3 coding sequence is TGTGCCAGCAGCCAGGGGGGTGAGCAGTTCTTC.

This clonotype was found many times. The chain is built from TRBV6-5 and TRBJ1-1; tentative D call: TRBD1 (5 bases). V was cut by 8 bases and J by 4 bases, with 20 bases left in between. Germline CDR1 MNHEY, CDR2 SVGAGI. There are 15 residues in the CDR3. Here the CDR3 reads CASRLIPTGTTEAFF. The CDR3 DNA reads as TGTGCCAGCCGGCTGATCCCGACGGGGACCACTGAAGCTTTCTTT.

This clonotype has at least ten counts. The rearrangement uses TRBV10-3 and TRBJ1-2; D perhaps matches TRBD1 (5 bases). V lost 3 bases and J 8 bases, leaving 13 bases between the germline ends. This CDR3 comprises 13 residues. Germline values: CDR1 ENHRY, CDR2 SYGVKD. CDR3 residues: CAISDRPGEGYTF. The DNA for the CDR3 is TGTGCCATCAGTGACAGGCCGGGGGAAGGCTACACCTTC.

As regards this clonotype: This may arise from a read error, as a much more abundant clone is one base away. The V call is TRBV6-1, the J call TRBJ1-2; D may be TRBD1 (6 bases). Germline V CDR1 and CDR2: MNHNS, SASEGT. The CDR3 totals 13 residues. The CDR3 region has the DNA TGTGCCAGCAGTCATACAGGGATGTATGGCTCCACCTTC. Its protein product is CASSHTGMYGSTF.

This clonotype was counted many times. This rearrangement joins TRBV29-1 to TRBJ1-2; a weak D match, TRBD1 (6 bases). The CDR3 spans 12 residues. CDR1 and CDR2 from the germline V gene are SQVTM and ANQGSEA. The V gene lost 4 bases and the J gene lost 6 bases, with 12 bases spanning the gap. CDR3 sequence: CSVVGGGNGYTF. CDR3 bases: TGCAGCGTTGTGGGGGGGGGCAATGGCTACACCTTC.

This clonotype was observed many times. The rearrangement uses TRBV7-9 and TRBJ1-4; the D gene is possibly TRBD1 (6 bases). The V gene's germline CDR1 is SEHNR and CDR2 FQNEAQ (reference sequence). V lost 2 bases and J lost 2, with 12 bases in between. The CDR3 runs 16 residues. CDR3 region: CASSLTGGYTNEKLFF. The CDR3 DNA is TGTGCCAGCAGCTTAACCGGGGGCTATACTAATGAAAAACTGTTTTTT.

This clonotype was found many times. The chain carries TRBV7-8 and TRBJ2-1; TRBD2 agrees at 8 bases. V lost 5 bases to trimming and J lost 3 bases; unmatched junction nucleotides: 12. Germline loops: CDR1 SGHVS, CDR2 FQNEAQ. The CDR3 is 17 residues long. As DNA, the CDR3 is TGTGCCAGCAGCCGCCTCGGGAGGGAGGCGTACTACAATGAGCAGTTCTTC. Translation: CASSRLGREAYYNEQFF.

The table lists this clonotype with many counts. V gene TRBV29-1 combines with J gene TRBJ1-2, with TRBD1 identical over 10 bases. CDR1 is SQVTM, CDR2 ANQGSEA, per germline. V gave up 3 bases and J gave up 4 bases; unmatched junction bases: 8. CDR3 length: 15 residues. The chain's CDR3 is CSVESSGQGTYGYTF. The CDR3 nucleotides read TGCAGCGTTGAGTCCTCGGGACAGGGGACCTATGGCTACACCTTC.

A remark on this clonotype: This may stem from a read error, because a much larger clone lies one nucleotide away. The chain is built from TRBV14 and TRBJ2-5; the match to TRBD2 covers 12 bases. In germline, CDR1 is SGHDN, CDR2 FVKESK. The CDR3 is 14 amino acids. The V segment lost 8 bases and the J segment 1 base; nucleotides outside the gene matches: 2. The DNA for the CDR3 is TGTGCCAGCCGGACTAGCGGGGTCCAAGAGACCCAGTACTTC. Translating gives CASRTSGVQETQYF.

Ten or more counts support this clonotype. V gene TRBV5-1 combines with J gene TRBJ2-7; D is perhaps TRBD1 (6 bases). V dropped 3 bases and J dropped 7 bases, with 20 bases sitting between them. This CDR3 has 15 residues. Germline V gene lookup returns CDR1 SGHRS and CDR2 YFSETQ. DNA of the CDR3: TGCGCCAGCAGCTCTCCGGGGCGACAGGCTGGGGAGCAGTACTTC. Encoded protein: CASSSPGRQAGEQYF.

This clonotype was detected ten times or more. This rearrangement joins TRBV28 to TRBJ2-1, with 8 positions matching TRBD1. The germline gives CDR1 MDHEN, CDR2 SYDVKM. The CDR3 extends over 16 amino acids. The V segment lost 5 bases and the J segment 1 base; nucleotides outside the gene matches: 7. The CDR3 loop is CASSLTTGESYNEQFF. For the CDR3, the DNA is TGTGCCAGCAGTCTCACGACAGGGGAATCCTACAATGAGCAGTTCTTC.

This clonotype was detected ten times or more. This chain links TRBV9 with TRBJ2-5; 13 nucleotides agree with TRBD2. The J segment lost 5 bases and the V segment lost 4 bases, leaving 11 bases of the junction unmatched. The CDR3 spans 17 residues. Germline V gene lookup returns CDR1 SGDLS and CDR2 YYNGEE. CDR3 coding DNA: TGTGCCAGCAGCTCAGGGACTAGCGGGATTATTAGGGAGACCCAGTACTTC. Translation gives CASSSGTSGIIRETQYF. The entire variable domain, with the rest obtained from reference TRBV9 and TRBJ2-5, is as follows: DSGVTQTPKHLITATGQRVTLRCSPRSGDLSVYWYQQSLDQGLQFLIQYYNGEERAKGNILERFSAQQFPDLHSELNLSSLELGDSALYFCASSSGTSGIIRETQYFGPGTRLLVL.

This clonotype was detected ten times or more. CDR3 amino acids: CASSLGQGGVNEQFF. The CDR3, as DNA: TGCGCCAGCAGCCTGGGACAGGGAGGGGTCAATGAGCAGTTCTTC. This rearrangement joins TRBV5-1 to TRBJ2-1; 9 nucleotides match TRBD1. Germline-derived CDR1 and CDR2 are SGHRS and YFSETQ. The CDR3 is 15 amino acids. Unmatched junction bases numbered 8, after V lost 4 bases and J lost 6 bases. Based on the CDR3 plus reference TRBV5-1 and TRBJ2-1, the full variable domain is KAGVTQTPRYLIKTRGQQVTLSCSPISGHRSVSWYQQTPGQGLQFLFEYFSETQRNKGNFPGRFSGRQFSNSRSEMNVSTLELGDSALYLCASSLGQGGVNEQFFGPGTRLTVL.

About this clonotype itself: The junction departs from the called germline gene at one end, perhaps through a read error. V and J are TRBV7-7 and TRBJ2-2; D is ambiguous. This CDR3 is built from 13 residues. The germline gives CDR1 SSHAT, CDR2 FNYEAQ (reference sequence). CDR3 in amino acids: CASSLLLTGELFF. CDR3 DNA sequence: TGTGCTAGCAGCTTATTACTCACCGGGGAGCTGTTTTTT.

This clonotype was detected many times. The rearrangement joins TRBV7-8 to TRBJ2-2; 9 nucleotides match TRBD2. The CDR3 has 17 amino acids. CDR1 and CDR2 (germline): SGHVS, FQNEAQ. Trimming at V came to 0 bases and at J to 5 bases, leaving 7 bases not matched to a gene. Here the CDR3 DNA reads TGTGCCAGCAGCTTAGCAGGTCGGCTAGCGGGGACCGGGGAGCTGTTTTTT. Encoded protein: CASSLAGRLAGTGELFF.

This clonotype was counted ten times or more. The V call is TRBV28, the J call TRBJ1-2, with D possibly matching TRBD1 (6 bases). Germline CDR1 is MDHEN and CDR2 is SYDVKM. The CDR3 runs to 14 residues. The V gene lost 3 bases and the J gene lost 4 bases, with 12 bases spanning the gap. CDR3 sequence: CASSFRGGAYGYTF. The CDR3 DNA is TGTGCCAGCAGTTTTCGCGGGGGCGCCTATGGCTACACCTTC.

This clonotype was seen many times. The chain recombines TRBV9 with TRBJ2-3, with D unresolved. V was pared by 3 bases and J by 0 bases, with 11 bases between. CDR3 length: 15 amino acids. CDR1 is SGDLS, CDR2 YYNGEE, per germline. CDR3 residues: CASSGGPISTDTQYF. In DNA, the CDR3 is TGTGCCAGCAGCGGGGGTCCTATTAGCACAGATACGCAGTATTTT.

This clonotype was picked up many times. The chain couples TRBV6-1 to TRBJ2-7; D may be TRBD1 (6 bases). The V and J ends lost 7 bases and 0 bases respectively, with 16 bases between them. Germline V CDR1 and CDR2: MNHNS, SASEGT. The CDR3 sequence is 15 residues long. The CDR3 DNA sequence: TGTGCCAGCACCCCAGGACGGGACAACTCCTACGAGCAGTACTTC. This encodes CASTPGRDNSYEQYF.

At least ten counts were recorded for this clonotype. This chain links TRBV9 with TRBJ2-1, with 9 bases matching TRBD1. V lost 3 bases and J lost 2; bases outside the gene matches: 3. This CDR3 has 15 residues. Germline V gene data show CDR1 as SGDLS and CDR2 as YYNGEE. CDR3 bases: TGTGCCAGCAGCGCACGACAGGGGGCCTACAATGAGCAGTTCTTC. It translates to CASSARQGAYNEQFF.

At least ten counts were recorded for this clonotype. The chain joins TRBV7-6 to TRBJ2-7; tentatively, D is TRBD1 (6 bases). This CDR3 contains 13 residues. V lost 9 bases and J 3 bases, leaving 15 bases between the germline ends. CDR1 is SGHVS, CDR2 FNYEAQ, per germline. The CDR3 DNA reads TGTGCCAGTTCTTCGACAGGTAGCTACGAGCAGTACTTC. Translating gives CASSSTGSYEQYF.

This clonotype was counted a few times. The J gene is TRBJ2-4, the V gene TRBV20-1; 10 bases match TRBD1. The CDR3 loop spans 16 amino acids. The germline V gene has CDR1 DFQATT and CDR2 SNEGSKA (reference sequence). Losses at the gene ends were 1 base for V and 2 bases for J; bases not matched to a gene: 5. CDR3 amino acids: CSARGQGAGTKNIQYF. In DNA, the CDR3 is TGCAGTGCTAGAGGACAGGGGGCCGGGACCAAAAACATTCAGTACTTC.

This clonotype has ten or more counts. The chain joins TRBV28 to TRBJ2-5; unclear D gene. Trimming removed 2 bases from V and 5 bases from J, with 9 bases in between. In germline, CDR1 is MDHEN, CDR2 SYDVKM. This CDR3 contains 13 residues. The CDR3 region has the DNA TGTGCCAGCAGTTTACCGCTTCGGGAGACCCAGTACTTC. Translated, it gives CASSLPLRETQYF.

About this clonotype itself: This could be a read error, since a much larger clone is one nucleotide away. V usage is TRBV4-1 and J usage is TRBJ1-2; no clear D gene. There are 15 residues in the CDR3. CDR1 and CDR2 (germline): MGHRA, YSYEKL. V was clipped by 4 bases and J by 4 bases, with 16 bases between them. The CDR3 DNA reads TGCGCCAGCAGCCTACTAACAGAGGAAATCTATGGCTACACCTTC. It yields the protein CASSLLTEEIYGYTF.

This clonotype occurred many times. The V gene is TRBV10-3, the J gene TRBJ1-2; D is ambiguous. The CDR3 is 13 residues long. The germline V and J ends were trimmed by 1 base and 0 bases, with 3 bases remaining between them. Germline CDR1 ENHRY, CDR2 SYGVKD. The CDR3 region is CAISELTNYGYTF. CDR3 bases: TGTGCCATCAGTGAGTTGACTAACTATGGCTACACCTTC.

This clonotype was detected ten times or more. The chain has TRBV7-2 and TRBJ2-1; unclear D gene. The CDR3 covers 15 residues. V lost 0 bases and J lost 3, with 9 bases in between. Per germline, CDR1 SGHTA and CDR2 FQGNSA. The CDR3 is CASSLALTLYNEQFF. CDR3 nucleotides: TGTGCCAGCAGCTTAGCGCTCACCCTCTACAATGAGCAGTTCTTC.

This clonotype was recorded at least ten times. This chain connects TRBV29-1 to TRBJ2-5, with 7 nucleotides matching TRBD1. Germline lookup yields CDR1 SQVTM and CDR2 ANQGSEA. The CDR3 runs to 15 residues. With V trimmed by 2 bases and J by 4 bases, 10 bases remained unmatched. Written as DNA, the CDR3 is TGCAGCGTTGAAACGAGGTCGGCAGGGGGAGAGACCCAGTACTTC. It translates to CSVETRSAGGETQYF.